The entry below gives a single T cell receptor beta chain sequence along with its context. Its antigen remains unidentified. The PCR had 60 Vbeta and 13 Jbeta primers. Original handling: Approximately 11 million of 75 million to 85 million unique TCR beta chains were shared, per a later count. Clones were sequenced by immunoSEQ multiplex PCR, and TCRdb holds only the in-frame ones, with some missing. The D gene and trimming were derived from the DNA, and the V and J assignments and clone size from that table. The sample yields approximately 220,000 clones, around 83% seen once. CDR3 length: 15 amino acids. Germline V CDR1 and CDR2: SNHLY, FYNNEI. This sample was taken from a study of cytomegalovirus exposure and HLA in healthy donors. For the study at large: Out of about 179 million T cells, an earlier analysis found fewer than 140 million unique TCR beta sequences in total. Ancestry clustering placed about four fifths of more than 350 genotyped donors in the Caucasian-associated cluster.

Overall study results and limits: It was reportedly the case that the classifier diagnosed cytomegalovirus status with high specificity and sensitivity.

Input material: PBMCs. The clonotype was recovered from a girl aged 10-17 years in good health and CMV-seronegative. The V call is TRBV2, the J call TRBJ2-5; D might be TRBD1 (6 bases). The J call may be mistaken, given a closer DNA end match to TRBJ2-7. The CDR3 sequence: CASTPRRDTPYEQYF. Here the CDR3 DNA reads TGTGCCAGCACCCCCCGACGGGACACGCCCTACGAGCAGTACTTC.